This T cell receptor beta chain emerged from a study of tumor-infiltrating lymphocytes in oesophageal squamous cell carcinoma. This CDR3 comprises 13 residues. Germline V gene lookup returns CDR1 SGHAT and CDR2 FQNNGV. TCRdb itself ran the PCR reads through MiXCR, one entry per CDR3 protein. In the table there are under 11,000 distinct CDR3 sequences, roughly 61% of which are singletons. This chain connects TRBV11-2 to TRBJ2-5; a possible D gene is TRBD2 (6 bases). The J call is in doubt because the DNA end fits TRBJ2-7 better. This receptor was obtained from a female donor with esophageal squamous cell carcinoma. Sequenced sample: esophageal tumor tissue. In DNA form, the CDR3 reads TGTGCCAGCAGCTATGGGACTCAAGCCGAGCAGTACTTC. Protein: CASSYGTQAEQYF.